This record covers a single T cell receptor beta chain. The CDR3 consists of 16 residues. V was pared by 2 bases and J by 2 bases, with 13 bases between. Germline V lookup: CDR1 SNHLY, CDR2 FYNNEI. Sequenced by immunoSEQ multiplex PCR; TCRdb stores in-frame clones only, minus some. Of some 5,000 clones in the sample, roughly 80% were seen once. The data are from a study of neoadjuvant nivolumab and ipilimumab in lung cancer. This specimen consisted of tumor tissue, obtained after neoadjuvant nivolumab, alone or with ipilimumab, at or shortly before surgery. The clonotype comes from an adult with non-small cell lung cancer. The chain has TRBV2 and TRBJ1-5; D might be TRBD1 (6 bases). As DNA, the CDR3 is TGTGCCAGCAGTGAATGGGGGCTTGGTGGCAATCAGCCCCAGCATTTT. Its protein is CASSEWGLGGNQPQHF.